This TCR beta chain was profiled in a study of OX40 agonist ivuxolimab in advanced cancers. In the study overall: Dosing consisted of intravenous ivuxolimab at 0.01 to 10 mg/kg every 2 weeks. Participants, 82.7% male, averaged 60 years of age, ranging from about 23 to 79. The study, taken as a whole, reports: Expanded clones belonging to CD8+ T cells outnumbered, on average, those of CD4+.

Note on this clone: Its target is unknown.

Profiling relied on immunoSEQ multiplex PCR, and the TCRdb table lists in-frame clones only, not all of them. The profile covers fewer than 95,000 clones, with 90% to 95% appearing a single time and over 0.7% taken by the ten largest. Looked up from germline, CDR1 is WSHSY and CDR2 is SAAADI. CDR3 length: 16 amino acids. V lost 0 bases, J lost 2 bases, and 13 bases lay in between. Here the sequenced sample was CD4+ or CD8+ T cells sorted from blood, taken in a trial of the OX40 agonist ivuxolimab. The V and J genes are TRBV10-2 and TRBJ1-1, with D possibly TRBD1 on 5 matching bases. The sequence came from an adult with an advanced solid tumor such as melanoma, head and neck, liver or kidney cancer. This CDR3 reads CASSESGGALNTEAFF. The DNA of the CDR3 is TGCGCCAGCAGTGAGTCCGGGGGAGCGCTTAACACTGAAGCTTTCTTT.